This T cell receptor (beta chain) was profiled in a study of blood T cell repertoires in COVID-19. Method: immunoSEQ multiplex PCR; TCRdb's copy keeps in-frame clones and lacks some. This table holds under 60,000 clones, 70% to 85% found once. The length of the CDR3 is 14 residues. Germline V lookup: CDR1 MNHNY, CDR2 SVGAGI (reference sequence). V was pared by 6 bases and J by 6 bases, with 14 bases between. The sample comprised peripheral blood. This chain uses TRBV6-6 with TRBJ1-4, with D possibly TRBD1 on 5 matching bases. This clonotype was sampled from a man between 70 and 80 years old with acute or convalescent COVID-19. The CDR3 loop is CASSLMSGDEKLFF. CDR3 DNA: TGTGCCAGCAGCCTAATGTCGGGGGATGAAAAACTGTTTTTT.